This T cell receptor beta chain was retrieved from a study of control samples from healthy donors and cancer patients. CDR3 length equals 13 residues. Trimming cost V 3 bases and J 9 bases, with 12 bases left between them. Using immunoSEQ multiplex PCR, the repertoire was profiled, and TCRdb retains in-frame clones only, with some absent. The sample shows under 70,000 clones, 75% to 95% of them seen only once. The source material was PBMCs. The chain is built from TRBV12-3 or TRBV12-4 and TRBJ2-1, with D tentatively TRBD1 (6 bases). This receptor was identified in a woman aged 50 to 60 with colorectal cancer. The CDR3 region is CASSLGGGGEQFF. CDR3 coding DNA: TGTGCCAGCAGTTTGGGTGGGGGCGGTGAGCAGTTCTTC.